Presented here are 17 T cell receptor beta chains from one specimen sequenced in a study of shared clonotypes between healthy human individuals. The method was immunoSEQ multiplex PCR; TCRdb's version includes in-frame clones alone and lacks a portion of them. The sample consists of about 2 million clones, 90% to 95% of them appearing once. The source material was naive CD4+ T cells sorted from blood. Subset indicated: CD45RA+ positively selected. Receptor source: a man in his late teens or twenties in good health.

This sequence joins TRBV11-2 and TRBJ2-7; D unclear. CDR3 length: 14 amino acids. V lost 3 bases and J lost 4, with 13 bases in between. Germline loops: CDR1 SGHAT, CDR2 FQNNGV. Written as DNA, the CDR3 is TGTGCCAGCAGCTTTCTGTTCGCCGGATACGAGCAGTACTTC. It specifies CASSFLFAGYEQYF.

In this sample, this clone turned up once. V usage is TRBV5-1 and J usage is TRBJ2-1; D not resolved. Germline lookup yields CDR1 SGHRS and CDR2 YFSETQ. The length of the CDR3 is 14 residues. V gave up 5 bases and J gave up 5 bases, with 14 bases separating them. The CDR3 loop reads CASSRNSAHNEQFF. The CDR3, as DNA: TGCGCCAGCAGTAGAAACAGCGCACACAATGAGCAGTTCTTC.

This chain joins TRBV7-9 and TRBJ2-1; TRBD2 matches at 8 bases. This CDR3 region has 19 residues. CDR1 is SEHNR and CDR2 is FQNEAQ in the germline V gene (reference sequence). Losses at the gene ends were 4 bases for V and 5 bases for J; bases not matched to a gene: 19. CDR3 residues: CASSYPGISGEQEDNEQFF. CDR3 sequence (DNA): TGTGCCAGCAGCTACCCGGGGATTAGCGGGGAGCAAGAGGACAATGAGCAGTTCTTC.

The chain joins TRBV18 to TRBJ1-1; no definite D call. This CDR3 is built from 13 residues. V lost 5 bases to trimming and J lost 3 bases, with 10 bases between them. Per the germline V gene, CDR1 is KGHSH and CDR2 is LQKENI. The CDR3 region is CASSTSHHTEAFF. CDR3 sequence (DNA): TGTGCCAGCTCAACGTCACACCACACTGAAGCTTTCTTT.

The CDR3 is CAWSPGSGSSYNEQFF. For the CDR3, the DNA is TGTGCCTGGAGTCCCGGGAGCGGGAGCTCCTACAATGAGCAGTTCTTC. This sequence joins TRBV30 and TRBJ2-1; TRBD2 aligns across 8 bases. Germline lookup yields CDR1 GTSNPN and CDR2 SVGIG (reference sequence). The J segment lost 0 bases and the V segment lost 2 bases, leaving 6 bases of the junction unmatched. This CDR3 is built from 16 residues.

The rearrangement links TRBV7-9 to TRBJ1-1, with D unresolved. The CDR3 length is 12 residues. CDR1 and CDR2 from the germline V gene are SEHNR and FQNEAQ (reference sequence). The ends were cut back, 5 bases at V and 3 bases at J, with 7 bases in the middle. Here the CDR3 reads CASSLYYTEAFF. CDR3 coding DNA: TGTGCCAGCAGCCTCTACTACACTGAAGCTTTCTTT.

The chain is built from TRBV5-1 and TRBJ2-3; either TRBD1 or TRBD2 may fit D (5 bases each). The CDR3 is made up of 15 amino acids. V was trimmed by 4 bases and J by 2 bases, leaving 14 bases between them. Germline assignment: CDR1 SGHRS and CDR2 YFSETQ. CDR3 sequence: CASSQLGRITDTQYF. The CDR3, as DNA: TGCGCCAGCAGCCAACTGGGACGGATCACAGATACGCAGTATTTT.

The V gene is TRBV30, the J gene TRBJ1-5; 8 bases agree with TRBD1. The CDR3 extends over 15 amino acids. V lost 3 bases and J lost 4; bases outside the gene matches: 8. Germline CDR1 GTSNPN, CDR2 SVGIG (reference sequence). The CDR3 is CAWRKEGQVNQPQHF. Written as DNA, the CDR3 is TGTGCCTGGAGGAAAGAGGGACAGGTAAATCAGCCCCAGCATTTT.

The CDR3 is CASSQEVPTGATNEKLFF. The CDR3 DNA follows: TGTGCCAGCAGCCAAGAAGTTCCGACAGGGGCAACTAATGAAAAACTGTTTTTT. The chain is built from TRBV4-2 and TRBJ1-4, with TRBD1 identical over 8 bases. Germline loops: CDR1 LGHNA, CDR2 YNFKEQ. The CDR3 covers 18 residues. V dropped 0 bases and J dropped 0; count of bases not matched to a gene: 6.

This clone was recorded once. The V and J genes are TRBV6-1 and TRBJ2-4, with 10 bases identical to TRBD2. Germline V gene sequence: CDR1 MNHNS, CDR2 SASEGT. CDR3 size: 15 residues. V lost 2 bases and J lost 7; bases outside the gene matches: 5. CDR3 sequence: CASSEQAGGVNIQYF. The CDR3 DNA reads TGTGCCAGCAGTGAACAAGCGGGAGGGGTGAACATTCAGTACTTC.

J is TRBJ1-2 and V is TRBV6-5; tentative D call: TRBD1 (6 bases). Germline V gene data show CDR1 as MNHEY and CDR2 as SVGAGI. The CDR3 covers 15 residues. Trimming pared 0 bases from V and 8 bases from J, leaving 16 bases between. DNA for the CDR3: TGTGCCAGCAGTTACTCGGACACAGGGATCTACGGCTACACCTTC. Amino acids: CASSYSDTGIYGYTF.

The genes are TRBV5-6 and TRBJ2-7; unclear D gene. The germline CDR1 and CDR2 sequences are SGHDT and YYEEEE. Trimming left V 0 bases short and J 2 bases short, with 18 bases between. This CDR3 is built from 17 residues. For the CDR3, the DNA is TGTGCCAGCAGCTTGGTCGCAGACTTAACAAAGCCCTACGAGCAGTACTTC. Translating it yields CASSLVADLTKPYEQYF.

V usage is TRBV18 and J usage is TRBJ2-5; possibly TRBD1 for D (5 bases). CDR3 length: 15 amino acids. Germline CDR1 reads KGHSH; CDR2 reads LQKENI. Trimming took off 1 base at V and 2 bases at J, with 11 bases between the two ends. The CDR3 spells CASSPRAGRQETQYF. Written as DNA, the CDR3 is TGTGCCAGCTCACCACGCGCAGGGCGGCAAGAGACCCAGTACTTC.

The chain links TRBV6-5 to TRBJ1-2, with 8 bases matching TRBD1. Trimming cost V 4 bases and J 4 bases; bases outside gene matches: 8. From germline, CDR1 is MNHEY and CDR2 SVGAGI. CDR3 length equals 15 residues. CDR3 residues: CASSSGQGGFYGYTF. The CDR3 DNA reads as TGTGCCAGCAGTTCCGGACAGGGAGGGTTCTATGGCTACACCTTC.

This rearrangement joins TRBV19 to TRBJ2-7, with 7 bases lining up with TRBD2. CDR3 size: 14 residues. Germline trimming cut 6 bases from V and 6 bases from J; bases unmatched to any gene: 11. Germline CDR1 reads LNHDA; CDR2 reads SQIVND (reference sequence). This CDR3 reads CASSTLAAYVEQYF. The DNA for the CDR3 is TGTGCCAGTAGCACCCTAGCGGCGTATGTCGAGCAGTACTTC.

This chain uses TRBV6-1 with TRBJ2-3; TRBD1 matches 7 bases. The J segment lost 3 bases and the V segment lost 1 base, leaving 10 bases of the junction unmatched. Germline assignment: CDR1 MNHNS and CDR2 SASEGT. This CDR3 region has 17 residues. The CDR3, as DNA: TGTGCCAGCAGTGAAGGGTTCCACAGGGGCGGGACAGATACGCAGTATTTT. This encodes CASSEGFHRGGTDTQYF.

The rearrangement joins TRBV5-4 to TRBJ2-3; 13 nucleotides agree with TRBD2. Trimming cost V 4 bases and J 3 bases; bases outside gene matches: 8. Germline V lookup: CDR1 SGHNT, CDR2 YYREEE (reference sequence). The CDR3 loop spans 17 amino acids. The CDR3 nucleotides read TGTGCCAGCAGCCTACGACTAGCGGGAGGATGGACAGATACGCAGTATTTT. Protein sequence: CASSLRLAGGWTDTQYF.